This T cell receptor (beta chain) stems from a study of CD8 T cells in ankylosing spondylitis. The study's findings and limits: Researchers report that disease-linked clones proved CD8+ and relatively rare in peripheral blood. Some motif variants were previously reported in reactive arthritis synovial fluid and blood. Seemingly characteristic of ankylosing spondylitis blood was a TCR beta motif consisting of about 8 highly homologous variants. From matched ankylosing spondylitis synovial fluid, disease-linked clones were reportedly recovered at significantly enriched levels.

Scientists made TCR beta libraries using quantitative 5'-RACE with molecular barcodes. TCRdb used MiXCR to reprocess the 5' RACE reads, holding one entry per CDR3 protein. This table holds approximately 500,000 distinct CDR3 sequences, approximately 11% found once. The V and J ends lost 7 bases and 3 bases respectively, with 10 bases between them. The CDR3 length is 11 residues. In germline, CDR1 is GTSNPN, CDR2 SVGIG (reference sequence). Regarding this clonotype: Its antigen is unknown.

The source of this sequence is a male donor with ankylosing spondylitis. This sequence joins TRBV30 and TRBJ2-7; D is uncertain. What was sequenced was blood, either unsorted or a sorted T cell fraction (not recorded which). The CDR3 spells CAFDLRYEQYV. In DNA, the CDR3 is TGTGCCTTTGACCTGCGCTACGAGCAGTACGTC.